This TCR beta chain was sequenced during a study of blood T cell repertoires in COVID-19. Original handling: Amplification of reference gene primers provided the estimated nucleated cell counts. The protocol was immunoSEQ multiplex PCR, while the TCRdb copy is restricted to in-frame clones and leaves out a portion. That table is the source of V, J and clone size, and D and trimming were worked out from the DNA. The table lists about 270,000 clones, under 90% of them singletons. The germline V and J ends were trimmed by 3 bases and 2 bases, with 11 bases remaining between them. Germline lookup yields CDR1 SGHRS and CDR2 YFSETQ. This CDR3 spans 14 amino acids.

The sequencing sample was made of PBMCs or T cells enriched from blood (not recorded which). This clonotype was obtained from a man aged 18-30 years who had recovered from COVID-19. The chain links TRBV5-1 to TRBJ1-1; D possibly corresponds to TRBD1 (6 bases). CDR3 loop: CASSYNRENTEAFF. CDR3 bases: TGCGCCAGCAGCTATAACAGGGAAAACACTGAAGCTTTCTTT.